These 25 T cell receptor beta chains originate from one sample sequenced in a study of cytomegalovirus exposure and HLA in healthy donors. Both 60 Vbeta primers and 13 Jbeta primers went into the PCR. Clones were read by immunoSEQ multiplex PCR, and TCRdb kept only the in-frame ones, dropping some. The repertoire has roughly 140,000 clones, 65% to 85% of them found once; the top ten carry 3.5% to 5.5%. The sample consisted of PBMCs. The receptors shown here come from a woman between 35 and 50 years old in good health and CMV-seropositive.

This clone was seen a handful of times. The V gene is TRBV19, the J gene TRBJ1-1, with D uncertain. The length of the CDR3 is 13 residues. V lost 5 bases to trimming and J lost 2 bases, with 9 bases between them. The germline gives CDR1 LNHDA, CDR2 SQIVND (reference sequence). The CDR3 region is CASSYEGNTEAFF. In DNA form, the CDR3 reads TGTGCCAGTAGTTACGAGGGAAACACTGAAGCTTTCTTT.

The rearrangement joins TRBV7-9 to TRBJ2-1, with 16 bases identical to TRBD2. The germline V gene encodes CDR1 SEHNR and CDR2 FQNEAQ (reference sequence). Trimming took 3 bases from V and 13 from J; bases not matched to a gene: 9. The CDR3 length is 16 residues. In nucleotides, the CDR3 is TGTGCCAGCAGCTTGGGGGGACTAGCGGGAGGGTACGGACAGTTCTTC. Amino acids: CASSLGGLAGGYGQFF.

This clone occurred a few times. The chain couples TRBV25-1 to TRBJ1-1; D is possibly TRBD1 (6 bases). Trimming took off 3 bases at V and 4 bases at J, with 9 bases between the two ends. The length of the CDR3 is 13 residues. In germline, CDR1 is MGHDK, CDR2 SYGVNS. CDR3 protein: CASSDRGLTEAFF. As DNA, the CDR3 is TGTGCCAGCAGTGACAGGGGTCTCACTGAAGCTTTCTTT.

CDR3 sequence reads: CASSLNPLGQGYPGELFF. For the CDR3, the DNA is TGTGCCAGCAGCTTAAATCCTTTGGGACAGGGGTACCCCGGGGAGCTGTTTTTT. The genes are TRBV7-3 and TRBJ2-2; 10 nucleotides agree with TRBD1. This CDR3 has 18 amino acids. Per germline, CDR1 SGHTA and CDR2 FQGTGA. The V segment lost 1 base and the J segment 6 bases; nucleotides outside the gene matches: 11.

The CDR3 coding sequence is TGTGCCAGCAGCATTCTTAGCGGGGGGGAGTACTACGAGCAGTACTTC. Translated: CASSILSGGEYYEQYF. The V and J genes are TRBV11-2 and TRBJ2-7; 11 bases match TRBD2. The CDR3 sequence is 16 residues long. In germline, CDR1 is SGHAT, CDR2 FQNNGV. J was trimmed by 3 bases and V by 5 bases; bases with no gene match: 9.

The CDR3 protein is CASSYRDWNTEAFF. The CDR3 DNA follows: TGTGCCAGCAGTTACCGGGACTGGAACACTGAAGCTTTCTTT. The chain has TRBV6-5 and TRBJ1-1, with a weak D call TRBD1 (5 bases). Germline V CDR1 and CDR2: MNHEY, SVGAGI. This CDR3 region has 14 residues. V was cut by 2 bases and J by 1 base, with 8 bases left in between.

CDR3 DNA: TGTGCCAGCAGTACCCGGAGGGAGCAGTACTTC. It yields the protein CASSTRREQYF. The rearrangement uses TRBV28 and TRBJ2-7; D is perhaps TRBD2 (5 bases). This CDR3 has 11 residues. Germline CDR1 MDHEN, CDR2 SYDVKM. V lost 5 bases, J lost 7 bases, and 9 bases lay in between.

The rearrangement links TRBV10-3 to TRBJ2-2, with D possibly matching TRBD2 (6 bases). Trimming shortened V by 7 bases and J by 3 bases, and 15 bases separated the two germline ends. This CDR3 spans 15 amino acids. CDR1 is ENHRY, CDR2 SYGVKD, per germline. The CDR3, as DNA: TGTGCCATCAACGATGCGGGGAGAGACACCGGGGAGCTGTTTTTT. It yields the protein CAINDAGRDTGELFF.

The J gene is TRBJ2-5, the V gene TRBV5-1; the D gene is possibly TRBD1 (5 bases). From germline, CDR1 is SGHRS and CDR2 YFSETQ. This CDR3 contains 15 residues. V lost 0 bases, J lost 2 bases, and 11 bases lay in between. The CDR3 loop is CASSLDPRGQETQYF. DNA of the CDR3: TGCGCCAGCAGCTTGGATCCTAGGGGTCAAGAGACCCAGTACTTC.

The CDR3 is CAWSVQGNQPQHF. CDR3 nucleotide sequence: TGTGCCTGGAGTGTACAGGGTAATCAGCCCCAGCATTTT. The rearrangement uses TRBV30 and TRBJ1-5; maybe TRBD1 (6 bases). Germline CDR1 and CDR2: GTSNPN and SVGIG (reference sequence). V was trimmed by 0 bases and J by 4 bases, leaving 7 bases between them. CDR3 length equals 13 residues. Full variable domain (rest looked up from reference TRBV30 and TRBJ1-5): SQTIHQWPATLVQPVGSPLSLECTVEGTSNPNLYWYRQAAGRGLQLLFYSVGIGQISSEVPQNLSASRPQDRQFILSSKKLLLSDSGFYLCAWSVQGNQPQHFGDGTRLSIL.

This clone was counted a few times. The CDR3, as DNA: TGTGCCAGCAGCTTTACTTTCGAGCAGTACTTC. It yields the protein CASSFTFEQYF. The chain carries TRBV7-2 and TRBJ2-7; D not resolved. The CDR3 is made up of 11 amino acids. The germline CDR1 and CDR2 sequences are SGHTA and FQGNSA. V was pared by 3 bases and J by 6 bases, with 6 bases between.

V gene TRBV18 combines with J gene TRBJ2-3, with 8 bases fitting TRBD2. CDR1 KGHSH and CDR2 LQKENI come from the germline V gene. J lost 4 bases, V lost 4 bases, and 7 bases had no gene match. The CDR3 totals 15 residues. The CDR3 DNA sequence: TGTGCCAGCTCACGAAGAGCGGGAGCGGCAGATACGCAGTATTTT. Residues: CASSRRAGAADTQYF.

The rearrangement joins TRBV28 to TRBJ2-7; D may be TRBD2 (6 bases). CDR3 length: 13 amino acids. Germline CDR1 reads MDHEN; CDR2 reads SYDVKM. V was shortened by 6 bases and J by 7 bases, with 16 bases between the two germline ends. In nucleotides, the CDR3 is TGTGCCAGCAGACCGCAGCCCGGGGGAGAGCAGTACTTC. It specifies CASRPQPGGEQYF.

The chain is built from TRBV6-1 and TRBJ2-7, with D maybe TRBD1 (6 bases). The CDR3 is made up of 13 amino acids. Germline values: CDR1 MNHNS, CDR2 SASEGT. Trimming removed 4 bases at V and 2 bases at J, with 9 bases between. Here the CDR3 reads CASSGQGTYEQYF. CDR3 DNA sequence: TGTGCCAGCAGTGGGCAGGGGACCTACGAGCAGTACTTC.

The V call is TRBV5-1, the J call TRBJ2-5; D is ambiguous. The last part of the DNA fits TRBJ2-7 better; the J call may be wrong. The CDR3 extends over 13 amino acids. Germline V CDR1 and CDR2: SGHRS, YFSETQ. The CDR3 nucleotides read TGCGCCAGCAGCTTGGGACAAGACTACGAGCAGTACTTC. This codes for CASSLGQDYEQYF.

The chain links TRBV7-2 to TRBJ2-5; D perhaps matches TRBD2 (7 bases). Germline CDR1 reads SGHTA; CDR2 reads FQGNSA. V dropped 6 bases and J dropped 1 base, with 15 bases sitting between them. The CDR3 spans 15 residues. The CDR3, as DNA: TGTGCCAGCAGGGGTTACGGGGGGCCCCAAGAGACCCAGTACTTC. This codes for CASRGYGGPQETQYF.

The chain recombines TRBV19 with TRBJ2-1, with a possible D match to TRBD1 (6 bases). CDR3 length: 13 residues. CDR1 is LNHDA, CDR2 SQIVND, per germline (reference sequence). The germline V and J ends were trimmed by 3 bases and 9 bases, with 12 bases remaining between them. CDR3 DNA: TGTGCCAGTAGTATGGCAGGGGCCGGTGAGCAGTTCTTC. It yields the protein CASSMAGAGEQFF.

CDR3 residues: CASSFTGDLYNSPLHF. CDR3 DNA sequence: TGCGCCAGCAGCTTTACAGGGGATTTATATAATTCACCCCTCCACTTT. This chain connects TRBV5-1 to TRBJ1-6; TRBD1 matches 7 bases. J lost 4 bases, V lost 2 bases, and 6 bases had no gene match. Germline V gene lookup returns CDR1 SGHRS and CDR2 YFSETQ. CDR3 length equals 16 residues.

The V gene is TRBV25-1, the J gene TRBJ2-7; D gene ambiguous. Germline V gene sequence: CDR1 MGHDK, CDR2 SYGVNS. Trimming stripped 6 bases from V and 0 bases from J, with 9 bases between. The CDR3 is 13 amino acids. The CDR3 DNA follows: TGTGCCAGCAGCGACTGGAGCTCCTACGAGCAGTACTTC. It encodes CASSDWSSYEQYF.

The chain is built from TRBV27 and TRBJ1-1; 7 bases map to TRBD1. CDR3 size: 15 residues. Germline CDR1 reads MNHEY; CDR2 reads SMNVEV (reference sequence). With V trimmed by 6 bases and J by 2 bases, 9 bases remained unmatched. For the CDR3, the DNA is TGTGCCAGCAGGGACGAGGGGGCGCGTAACACTGAAGCTTTCTTT. Translating gives CASRDEGARNTEAFF.

V usage is TRBV5-1 and J usage is TRBJ2-2; D possibly corresponds to TRBD1 (6 bases). The CDR3 consists of 16 residues. Germline V gene sequence: CDR1 SGHRS, CDR2 YFSETQ. V was shortened by 0 bases and J by 1 base, with 10 bases between the two germline ends. The CDR3 DNA reads TGCGCCAGCAGCTTGGATCCGGGACAGAACACCGGGGAGCTGTTTTTT. Encoded protein: CASSLDPGQNTGELFF.

This sequence joins TRBV2 and TRBJ2-7; 8 bases are shared with TRBD1. V was pared by 4 bases and J by 7 bases, with 12 bases of the junction left unmatched. The CDR3 extends over 15 amino acids. Germline loops: CDR1 SNHLY, CDR2 FYNNEI. CDR3 amino acids: CASSVTSGTGQEQYF. The CDR3 region has the DNA TGTGCCAGCAGTGTCACCTCCGGGACAGGTCAAGAGCAGTACTTC.

In its sample, this clone was seen a few times. J is TRBJ1-4 and V is TRBV19; D unresolved. The CDR3 is 13 amino acids. Per the germline V gene, CDR1 is LNHDA and CDR2 is SQIVND (reference sequence). Trimming shortened V by 6 bases and J by 4 bases, and 9 bases separated the two germline ends. The CDR3, as DNA: TGTGCCAGTAGCGGGATATTTAATGAAAAACTGTTTTTT. This codes for CASSGIFNEKLFF.

There are a few counts of this clone. This sequence joins TRBV6-5 and TRBJ1-6; the D gene is possibly TRBD1 (6 bases). The V end lost 5 bases, the J end lost 7 bases, and 15 bases lay between the germline ends. The germline V gene encodes CDR1 MNHEY and CDR2 SVGAGI. The CDR3 extends over 15 amino acids. CDR3 DNA: TGTGCCAGCAGTCAAACAAGGACAGTAAATTCACCCCTCCACTTT. Its protein product is CASSQTRTVNSPLHF.

This rearrangement joins TRBV19 to TRBJ1-1; D is unclear. The CDR3 is made up of 13 amino acids. V shed 5 bases and J shed 1 base, with 8 bases lying between them. The germline V gene encodes CDR1 LNHDA and CDR2 SQIVND (reference sequence). The CDR3 spells CASSPTTNTEAFF. The CDR3 region has the DNA TGTGCCAGTAGTCCCACAACGAACACTGAAGCTTTCTTT.